The T cell receptor (gamma chain) under discussion was sequenced for a study of gammadelta T cells in human blood. Overall study findings and caveats: Microbial exposure appeared to drive polyclonal γδ T cell expansion after birth.

TCRdb re-called the RT-PCR reads through CATT. This sample's table has some 78 gamma-chain clones. This CDR3 has 17 residues. Germline assignment: CDR1 GITISATS and CDR2 ISYDGTV (reference sequence). A word on this clone: Its antigen remains unknown. A much larger clonotype is one base distant, so this may be a read error.

The TCR comes from a human donor. The rearrangement joins TRGV9 to TRGJP. Specimen: Vgamma9Vdelta2 gamma-delta T cells from infant blood. CDR3 amino acids: CALWVVSQELGKKIKVF. CDR3 nucleotide sequence: TGTGCCTTGTGGGTGGTGAGCCAAGAGTTGGGCAAAAAAATCAAGGTATTT.